This paragraph covers one TCR beta chain sequence. It has no known antigen specificity. Base qualities are not recorded, but no much larger clone differs from it by a single base. CDR1 and CDR2 were assigned from the germline V gene as SQVTM and ANQGSEA. V has 5 bases trimmed and J has 2 bases trimmed; junction bases matching no gene number 2. Its CDR3 holds 13 amino acids, cysteine through phenylalanine. Only the CDR3 part of the read is kept: 39 bases, read in frame from the first base. This record belongs to a study of regulatory T cells in long-lasting Graves disease (dated by TCRdb to the early 2020s). Describing the broader study: Persistent Graves' disease meant more than 5 years of antithyroid drug treatment with TSH receptor autoantibodies that stayed positive. The study took place in China and was registered as a clinical trial. Antithyroid drugs had been taken for approximately 9.7 years on average by persistent Graves' disease patients in the clinical cohort. This study used TCR sequencing and RNA sequencing of peripheral blood to compare persistent Graves' disease patients against newly diagnosed Graves' disease patients. TCR sequencing covered about 13 persistent and approximately 20 newly diagnosed Graves' disease patients, 33 samples in total.

Taken with the paper, the label for time point translates to: persistent/refractory GD, antithyroid drugs over 5 years with positive TRAb. For both TCR sequencing and RNA sequencing, RNA was extracted from PBMCs in TRIzol. Graves' disease was diagnosed according to American Thyroid Association guidelines. Patients for the study were recruited at an endocrinology department in Xi'an, China. From each patient, approximately 10 milliliters of peripheral blood was collected into an EDTA anticoagulant tube. Ficoll Paque Plus density gradient separation was used to isolate PBMCs, and no additional T cell sorting was done. An Agilent 2100 Bioanalyzer and agarose gel were used to check RNA quality, and a NanoDrop 2000 was used to measure RNA concentration. The library was made by multiplex PCR. Sequencing used an Illumina HiSeq 4000. iRepertoire HTBI primers and Arm-PCR amplification of CDR3 regions were used to construct TCR beta libraries. Gel purification was performed on PCR products prior to sequencing. Turning to the authors' computational methods: A total of roughly 58 TRBV and approximately 13 TRBJ segments were identified across samples and were used for gene usage analysis of CDR3 amino acid clonotypes. COPE and FqMerger were used to merge the filtered high-quality paired reads into contigs. BLAST was used to align contigs to the IMGT TRBV, TRBD and TRBJ reference genes, and CDR3 was defined following IMGT. Clonotypes above 0.1% frequency were classified as highly expanded clones. Repertoire diversity was measured by Shannon entropy, and V-J evenness by the Gini coefficient. Clonotypes shared by more than one individual were considered public. The raw public data were reprocessed by TCRdb itself: fastp quality trimming at Q25, MiXCR clonotype calling, in-frame beta chains only. Every CDR3 protein is listed once, alongside the most common genes and DNA of its rows. TCRdb's processing, not the study's, gives the V and J calls here. Recorded for this sample are around 460,000 distinct CDR3 sequences; less than 25% of them occurred a single time. The ten most abundant clones make up 10% to 15% of the sample.

General findings and caveats noted by the study authors: More public clonotypes were shared among persistent patients (under 3,000) than among newly diagnosed patients (over 900). Because the primary lesion, thyroid tissue, could not be accessed, the study looked at peripheral blood alone. Only the TCR beta chain was sequenced and analyzed. The small sample size was acknowledged by the authors as a limitation that may reduce accuracy. Compared with newly diagnosed patients, patients with persistent Graves' disease had lower TCR Shannon entropy and fewer highly expanded clones, which suggests clonal expansion. TRBV28, TRBJ1-2 and TRBJ2-5 were preferentially used in persistent disease, while TRBV20-1 and TRBJ2-1 were favored in newly diagnosed disease.

Sequencing was performed on peripheral blood mononuclear cells (PBMCs), taken when the disease was refractory, from a patient treated with antithyroid drugs. The rearrangement joined TRBV29-1 to TRBJ1-2; TRBD1 matches 10 bases in the middle. The clonotype comes from a female donor with Graves disease. The bases are TGCAGCGTTCAGGGACAGGGGAACTATGGCTACACCTTC. Its translation reads: CSVQGQGNYGYTF.